The rows below give T cell receptor beta chains drawn from one sample of a study of shared T cell receptors in the human thymus. TCRdb keeps only in-frame clones here, not all; method: immunoSEQ multiplex PCR. The data hold 450,000 to 650,000 clones, with about four fifths observed a single time. This same sample was also part of a study on human thymus T cells.

The sequenced sample was thymocytes. The origin of the receptors is a boy in the first two years of life with a congenital heart defect. Each CDR3 is given with its conserved first and last residue. D genes are given only for firm matches. Size tells how often a clone was seen (once, few, many) or the class of an expanded clone, and some rows leave it out.

clone_size: NA; v_call: TRBV6-5; d_call: TRBD1; j_call: TRBJ2-7; cdr3_nt: TGTGCCAGCAGCCCGGGACAGGGGTTCTACGAGCAGTACTTC; cdr3_aa: CASSPGQGFYEQYF
clone_size: NA; v_call: TRBV28; d_call: TRBD2; j_call: TRBJ2-4; cdr3_nt: TGTGCCAGCAGTTCCGGGACTAGCGGGACAAACATTCAGTACTTC; cdr3_aa: CASSSGTSGTNIQYF
clone_size: once; v_call: TRBV5-1; d_call: TRBD2; j_call: TRBJ2-7; cdr3_nt: TGCGCCAGCAGCTCCCCATTTACTAGCGGGGATAGCTCCTACGAGCAGTACTTC; cdr3_aa: CASSSPFTSGDSSYEQYF
clone_size: NA; v_call: TRBV10-1; d_call: NA; j_call: TRBJ2-7; cdr3_nt: TGCGCCAGCAGTGGAATCCCGGTGAGCGGGCCTTGGGCCTACGAGCAGTACTTC; cdr3_aa: CASSGIPVSGPWAYEQYF
clone_size: NA; v_call: TRBV9; d_call: TRBD1; j_call: TRBJ2-7; cdr3_nt: TGTGCCAGCAGCGTGGGGTGGCAGGGGGCTGAAGAGCAGTACTTC; cdr3_aa: CASSVGWQGAEEQYF
clone_size: NA; v_call: TRBV14; d_call: TRBD2; j_call: TRBJ2-1; cdr3_nt: TGTGCCAGCAGCCTCGGACAGGGCAGAACTAGCGGGAGGAACAATGAGCAGTTCTTC; cdr3_aa: CASSLGQGRTSGRNNEQFF
clone_size: NA; v_call: TRBV30; d_call: TRBD2; j_call: TRBJ2-3; cdr3_nt: TGTGCCTGGAGCGGACTAGCGGGAGTGGCTTATACCACAGATACGCAGTATTTT; cdr3_aa: CAWSGLAGVAYTTDTQYF
clone_size: NA; v_call: TRBV4-2; d_call: TRBD1; j_call: TRBJ2-7; cdr3_nt: TGTGCCAGCAGCCAGGCGGATTCCGGGACAGGGGCGGGGGAGCAGTACTTC; cdr3_aa: CASSQADSGTGAGEQYF
clone_size: NA; v_call: TRBV21-1; d_call: NA; j_call: TRBJ2-1; cdr3_nt: TGTGCCAGCAGCAAAGTATCCCTTGGAGCGGGAGGTTGTAACAATGAGCAGTTCTTC; cdr3_aa: CASSKVSLGAGGCNNEQFF
clone_size: NA; v_call: TRBV27; d_call: TRBD1; j_call: TRBJ2-7; cdr3_nt: TGTGCCAGCAGGGACAGGGGGCCCTCCTACGAGCAGTACTTC; cdr3_aa: CASRDRGPSYEQYF
clone_size: NA; v_call: TRBV7-6; d_call: NA; j_call: TRBJ2-7; cdr3_nt: TGTGCCAGCAGCTTCTTGGCCCCTCCTGCCCACGAGCAGTACTTC; cdr3_aa: CASSFLAPPAHEQYF
clone_size: NA; v_call: TRBV5-1; d_call: TRBD1; j_call: TRBJ2-3; cdr3_nt: TGCGCCAGCAGCGTGGCCCTCCTTCCACAGGGGAGACGGGATACGCAGTATTTT; cdr3_aa: CASSVALLPQGRRDTQYF
clone_size: NA; v_call: TRBV12-5; d_call: NA; j_call: TRBJ2-1; cdr3_nt: TGTGCTAGTGCCCCGGACTACAGCTACAATGAGCAGTTCTTC; cdr3_aa: CASAPDYSYNEQFF
clone_size: NA; v_call: TRBV15; d_call: TRBD2; j_call: TRBJ2-3; cdr3_nt: TGTGCCACCAGCCTCCTCGGGGCGGGAGAGATCACAGATACGCAGTATTTT; cdr3_aa: CATSLLGAGEITDTQYF
clone_size: NA; v_call: TRBV16; d_call: TRBD2; j_call: TRBJ2-1; cdr3_nt: TGTGCCAGCAGCCAGTCGGCACTAGCGGGGCCCCACAATGAGCAGTTCTTC; cdr3_aa: CASSQSALAGPHNEQFF
clone_size: NA; v_call: TRBV20-1; d_call: NA; j_call: TRBJ2-1; cdr3_nt: TGCAGTGCTACAAACTACAATGAGCAGTTCTTC; cdr3_aa: CSATNYNEQFF
clone_size: NA; v_call: TRBV29-1; d_call: TRBD1; j_call: TRBJ1-2; cdr3_nt: TGCAGCGTCCCACAGGGGACCTATGGCTACACCTTC; cdr3_aa: CSVPQGTYGYTF
clone_size: NA; v_call: TRBV27; d_call: NA; j_call: TRBJ2-3; cdr3_nt: TGTGCCAGCAGTCCTCCCGGGACAGGGGATGCGCGGGAGGGCCCAGATACGCAGTATTTT; cdr3_aa: CASSPPGTGDAREGPDTQYF
clone_size: once; v_call: TRBV4-1; d_call: TRBD1; j_call: TRBJ2-2; cdr3_nt: TGCGCCAGCAGCCAACTCCGGGACAGGTACACCGGGGAGCTGTTTTTT; cdr3_aa: CASSQLRDRYTGELFF
clone_size: few; v_call: TRBV7-9; d_call: NA; j_call: TRBJ2-3; cdr3_nt: TGTGCCCTCGCGGGGATCGGCACAGATACGCAGTATTTT; cdr3_aa: CALAGIGTDTQYF
clone_size: NA; v_call: TRBV7-9; d_call: NA; j_call: TRBJ2-6; cdr3_nt: TGTGCCAGCAGCTATAGAGACAGGCCTGGGGCCAACGTCCTGACTTTC; cdr3_aa: CASSYRDRPGANVLTF
clone_size: few; v_call: TRBV29-1; d_call: NA; j_call: TRBJ2-7; cdr3_nt: TGCAGCGCCCTAGGCCGCAGGGGGGACGAGCAGTACTTC; cdr3_aa: CSALGRRGDEQYF
clone_size: NA; v_call: TRBV30; d_call: NA; j_call: TRBJ2-3; cdr3_nt: TGTGCCTGGAGTGTACTGTCTGCGCGTAGCACAGATACGCAGTATTTT; cdr3_aa: CAWSVLSARSTDTQYF
clone_size: NA; v_call: TRBV7-2; d_call: TRBD2; j_call: TRBJ2-1; cdr3_nt: TGTGCCAGCAGCCCCCCTTGGGGGGGGTCTCGGTATGAGCAGTTCTTC; cdr3_aa: CASSPPWGGSRYEQFF
clone_size: once; v_call: TRBV19; d_call: NA; j_call: TRBJ1-1; cdr3_nt: TGTGCCAGTAGTATGGTCAGGGCGGAAGCTTTCTTT; cdr3_aa: CASSMVRAEAFF
clone_size: NA; v_call: TRBV7-2; d_call: NA; j_call: TRBJ2-4; cdr3_nt: TGTGCCAGCACCCAGACAGGAGCCAAAAACATTCAGTACTTC; cdr3_aa: CASTQTGAKNIQYF
clone_size: NA; v_call: TRBV6-5; d_call: NA; j_call: TRBJ2-7; cdr3_nt: TGTGCCAGCAGTTACCCGGGCCCTCCGGGGGAGCAGTACTTC; cdr3_aa: CASSYPGPPGEQYF
clone_size: NA; v_call: TRBV1; d_call: NA; j_call: TRBJ2-1; cdr3_nt: TGCACCAGCAGCCAAGATGAACTGACTCCCGGGAATGAGCAGTTCTTC; cdr3_aa: CTSSQDELTPGNEQFF
clone_size: NA; v_call: TRBV28; d_call: NA; j_call: TRBJ1-2; cdr3_nt: TGTGCCAGCAGTTTAGGGGCGGACCCCTCAGGTGGCTACACCTTC; cdr3_aa: CASSLGADPSGGYTF
clone_size: NA; v_call: TRBV14; d_call: NA; j_call: TRBJ1-4; cdr3_nt: TGTGCCAGCAGCCAAGACCAAGTCCGGGAAAAACTGTTTTTT; cdr3_aa: CASSQDQVREKLFF
clone_size: NA; v_call: TRBV27; d_call: NA; j_call: TRBJ1-3; cdr3_nt: TGTGCCAGCAGCCCCACGGGGACAAACCCTGGAAACACCATATATTTT; cdr3_aa: CASSPTGTNPGNTIYF
clone_size: NA; v_call: TRBV21-1; d_call: NA; j_call: TRBJ2-5; cdr3_nt: TGTGCCAGCACCGACGACAGGGCTGGGTGGGAGACCCAGTACTTC; cdr3_aa: CASTDDRAGWETQYF
clone_size: NA; v_call: TRBV18; d_call: TRBD2; j_call: TRBJ2-4; cdr3_nt: TGTGCCAGCTCACCAAGGACTAGCGGGAGTGCCAAAAACATTCAGTACTTC; cdr3_aa: CASSPRTSGSAKNIQYF
clone_size: NA; v_call: TRBV28; d_call: NA; j_call: TRBJ1-4; cdr3_nt: TGTGCCAGCAGTTTATTCGGTCAGGGAGGTGAAAAACTGTTTTTT; cdr3_aa: CASSLFGQGGEKLFF
clone_size: NA; v_call: TRBV11-2; d_call: TRBD2; j_call: TRBJ2-1; cdr3_nt: TGTGCCAGCAGCCCGACTAGCGGGAGGGCCAGACCAAGCTACAATGAGCAGTTCTTC; cdr3_aa: CASSPTSGRARPSYNEQFF
clone_size: once; v_call: TRBV27; d_call: TRBD1; j_call: TRBJ2-7; cdr3_nt: TGTGCCAGCAGTCAGGGACAGGTCTCCTACGAGCAGTACTTC; cdr3_aa: CASSQGQVSYEQYF
clone_size: NA; v_call: TRBV7-4; d_call: TRBD1; j_call: TRBJ1-1; cdr3_nt: TGTGCCAGCAGCTTAGGGGGTGCAGGGGACAGGGCGTATGGCACTGAAGCTTTCTTT; cdr3_aa: CASSLGGAGDRAYGTEAFF
clone_size: NA; v_call: TRBV11-3; d_call: NA; j_call: TRBJ2-3; cdr3_nt: TGTGCCAGCAGATGTACTTGGGGGCCAGATACGCAGTATTTT; cdr3_aa: CASRCTWGPDTQYF
clone_size: few; v_call: TRBV6-5; d_call: NA; j_call: TRBJ2-7; cdr3_nt: TGTGCCAGCAGTTACGGGGAGCCCCCGGACGCGCAGTACTTC; cdr3_aa: CASSYGEPPDAQYF
clone_size: once; v_call: TRBV25-1; d_call: NA; j_call: TRBJ1-2; cdr3_nt: TGTGCCAGCAGTTCCACGCGGCAAGAGTTCTATGGCTACACCTTC; cdr3_aa: CASSSTRQEFYGYTF
clone_size: once; v_call: TRBV5-1; d_call: NA; j_call: TRBJ2-7; cdr3_nt: TGCGCCAGCAGTCGGGCGGGTACTGGCGAGCAGTACTTC; cdr3_aa: CASSRAGTGEQYF
clone_size: NA; v_call: TRBV5-6; d_call: TRBD1; j_call: TRBJ2-3; cdr3_nt: TGTGCCAGCAGCTTGCTTGGACTTCCAGGGGGTACGCAGTATTTT; cdr3_aa: CASSLLGLPGGTQYF
clone_size: NA; v_call: TRBV19; d_call: TRBD1; j_call: TRBJ1-4; cdr3_nt: TGTGCCAGTAGTATAGTCCAGCGGTACAGGGGACAACAGGAAAAACTGTTTTTT; cdr3_aa: CASSIVQRYRGQQEKLFF
clone_size: NA; v_call: TRBV19; d_call: TRBD1; j_call: TRBJ2-2; cdr3_nt: TGTGCCAGTAGCCGAGGGGGACAGCACACCGGGGAGCTGTTTTTT; cdr3_aa: CASSRGGQHTGELFF
clone_size: NA; v_call: TRBV7-6; d_call: TRBD2; j_call: TRBJ2-3; cdr3_nt: TGTGCCAGCAGCCTACCCCTAGCGGGAGGAGCAGATACGCAGTATTTT; cdr3_aa: CASSLPLAGGADTQYF
clone_size: once; v_call: TRBV6-1; d_call: NA; j_call: TRBJ2-7; cdr3_nt: TGTGCCAGCAGTGAATTATATGCCTACGAGCAGTACTTC; cdr3_aa: CASSELYAYEQYF
clone_size: NA; v_call: TRBV6-1; d_call: NA; j_call: TRBJ2-1; cdr3_nt: TGTGCCAGCAGAGAGGGACAACCGTACAATGAGCAGTTCTTC; cdr3_aa: CASREGQPYNEQFF
clone_size: NA; v_call: TRBV19; d_call: TRBD2; j_call: TRBJ2-2; cdr3_nt: TGTGCCAGTAGTATCTGTCTACTAGCGGGAGTGGGGGAGCTGTTTTTT; cdr3_aa: CASSICLLAGVGELFF
clone_size: NA; v_call: TRBV5-4; d_call: TRBD2; j_call: TRBJ2-7; cdr3_nt: TGTGCCAGCAGCCCGCTTAGCGGGAGGGGGTTTTCCTACGAGCAGTACTTC; cdr3_aa: CASSPLSGRGFSYEQYF
clone_size: NA; v_call: TRBV6-5; d_call: TRBD2; j_call: TRBJ2-1; cdr3_nt: TGTGCCAGCGCCGGGAGGGTTTACAATGAGCAGTTCTTC; cdr3_aa: CASAGRVYNEQFF
clone_size: NA; v_call: TRBV27; d_call: TRBD1; j_call: TRBJ2-2; cdr3_nt: TGTGCCAGCAGTCCGGGGACAGGGAACACCGGGGAGCTGTTTTTT; cdr3_aa: CASSPGTGNTGELFF
clone_size: NA; v_call: TRBV30; d_call: NA; j_call: TRBJ2-1; cdr3_nt: TGTGCTTCGGCACCCCTCCTGGGGCCCCCCTTCCCACATGAGCAGTTCTTC; cdr3_aa: CASAPLLGPPFPHEQFF
clone_size: NA; v_call: TRBV5-8; d_call: TRBD1; j_call: TRBJ2-3; cdr3_nt: TGTGCCAGCAGCCCGACCCCAGGGGGCGAGAACACAGATACGCAGTATTTT; cdr3_aa: CASSPTPGGENTDTQYF
clone_size: NA; v_call: TRBV30; d_call: NA; j_call: TRBJ2-7; cdr3_nt: TGTGCCTGGAGTCCCAAGACCCAAGGAGGCTACGAGCAGTACTTC; cdr3_aa: CAWSPKTQGGYEQYF
clone_size: NA; v_call: TRBV6-1; d_call: TRBD1; j_call: TRBJ2-1; cdr3_nt: TGTGCCAGCAGTGAAGCGACAGGGAAGGCCTACAATGAGCAGTTCTTC; cdr3_aa: CASSEATGKAYNEQFF
clone_size: NA; v_call: TRBV4-3; d_call: NA; j_call: TRBJ2-7; cdr3_nt: TGCGCCAGCAGCCAAGTATTAACAGGTCGATACGAGCAGTACTTC; cdr3_aa: CASSQVLTGRYEQYF
clone_size: NA; v_call: TRBV6-5; d_call: TRBD1; j_call: TRBJ1-2; cdr3_nt: TGTGCCAGCAGTTACTCCCCCTGGACAGGGAGGGATGGCTACACCTTC; cdr3_aa: CASSYSPWTGRDGYTF
clone_size: NA; v_call: TRBV9; d_call: TRBD2; j_call: TRBJ2-1; cdr3_nt: TGTGCCAGCAGCGTGCCGACTAGCGGGCGACCGTACAATGAGCAGTTCTTC; cdr3_aa: CASSVPTSGRPYNEQFF
clone_size: NA; v_call: TRBV5-6; d_call: TRBD2; j_call: TRBJ2-7; cdr3_nt: TGTGCCAGCAGCTCAGGAATAGCGGGGTACGAGCAGTACTTC; cdr3_aa: CASSSGIAGYEQYF